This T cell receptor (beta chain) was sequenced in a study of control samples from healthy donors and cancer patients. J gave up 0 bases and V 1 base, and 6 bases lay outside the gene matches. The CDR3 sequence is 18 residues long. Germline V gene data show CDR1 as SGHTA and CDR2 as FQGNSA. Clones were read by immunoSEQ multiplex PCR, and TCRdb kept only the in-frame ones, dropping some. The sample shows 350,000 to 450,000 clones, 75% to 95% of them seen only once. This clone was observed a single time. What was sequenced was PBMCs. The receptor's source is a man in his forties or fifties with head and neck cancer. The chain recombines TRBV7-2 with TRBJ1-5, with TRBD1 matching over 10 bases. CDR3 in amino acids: CASSLGLRDRGSNQPQHF. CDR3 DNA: TGTGCCAGCAGCTTAGGCCTCCGGGACAGGGGTAGCAATCAGCCCCAGCATTTT. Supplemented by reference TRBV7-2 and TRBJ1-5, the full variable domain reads GAGVSQSPSNKVTEKGKDVELRCDPISGHTALYWYRQSLGQGLEFLIYFQGNSAPDKSGLPSDRFSAERTGGSVSTLTIQRTQQEDSAVYLCASSLGLRDRGSNQPQHFGDGTRLSIL.